Listed below are T cell receptor beta chains from one sample, sequenced in a study of cytomegalovirus exposure and HLA in healthy donors. Repertoires were generated with immunoSEQ multiplex PCR, while TCRdb's copy carries only in-frame clones and drops some. Of 80,000 or so clones listed, 78% were seen once; the top ten hold approximately 4.6%. Sequenced: PBMCs. These receptors were taken from a man in his forties in good health and CMV-seronegative. Each CDR3 is given with its conserved first and last residue. Fields, in order: clone size, V gene, D gene, J gene, CDR3 DNA, CDR3 protein. A D gene is named only where the DNA matches it firmly. Clone sizes are given selectively: once, few, many, or a class where the clone is expanded.

clone size: NA
V gene: TRBV4-3
D gene: TRBD1
J gene: TRBJ1-1
CDR3 DNA: TGCGCCAGCAGCAACCAGGGGGCGCGCGGCACTGAAGCTTTCTTT
CDR3 protein: CASSNQGARGTEAFF

clone size: NA
V gene: TRBV9
D gene: TRBD1
J gene: TRBJ2-1
CDR3 DNA: TGTGCCAGCAACCTAGGGGGCCCAGACGATGAGCAGTTCTTC
CDR3 protein: CASNLGGPDDEQFF

clone size: once
V gene: TRBV2
D gene: NA
J gene: TRBJ2-5
CDR3 DNA: TGTGCCAGCAGTTCAAGGGGGGGGAACCAAGAGACCCAGTACTTC
CDR3 protein: CASSSRGGNQETQYF

clone size: few
V gene: TRBV5-1
D gene: NA
J gene: TRBJ2-3
CDR3 DNA: TGCGCCAGCAGCTTGGGGGCGCCCTTAGATACGCAGTATTTT
CDR3 protein: CASSLGAPLDTQYF

clone size: NA
V gene: TRBV4-3
D gene: NA
J gene: TRBJ2-7
CDR3 DNA: TGCGCCAGCAGCCAATCGTTAGCGGGACAGTACGAGCAGTACTTC
CDR3 protein: CASSQSLAGQYEQYF

clone size: NA
V gene: TRBV10-3
D gene: TRBD1
J gene: TRBJ1-5
CDR3 DNA: TGTGCCACCTGGGACAGGGGGTCTTCTCAGCCCCAGCATTTT
CDR3 protein: CATWDRGSSQPQHF

clone size: NA
V gene: TRBV28
D gene: NA
J gene: TRBJ1-2
CDR3 DNA: TGTGCCAGCAGTTCGGACAAAGGCGGCGGCTACACCTTC
CDR3 protein: CASSSDKGGGYTF

clone size: few
V gene: TRBV11-3
D gene: TRBD1
J gene: TRBJ2-3
CDR3 DNA: TGTGCCAGCAGCACTAGAGGCTCAGGGGGAACAGATACGCAGTATTTT
CDR3 protein: CASSTRGSGGTDTQYF

clone size: NA
V gene: TRBV30
D gene: NA
J gene: TRBJ1-4
CDR3 DNA: TGTGCCTGGAGTGCCGACACCTCTTTTGAAAAACTGTTTTTT
CDR3 protein: CAWSADTSFEKLFF

clone size: NA
V gene: TRBV7-9
D gene: TRBD2
J gene: TRBJ2-7
CDR3 DNA: TGTGCCAGCAGCACTCCGGGACTAGCGGGTCTTTCCCCCTACGAGCAGTACTTC
CDR3 protein: CASSTPGLAGLSPYEQYF

clone size: NA
V gene: TRBV7-9
D gene: TRBD2
J gene: TRBJ2-5
CDR3 DNA: TGTGCCAGCAGCTCTTCGGGACTAGCGGGAACGTGGACCCAGTACTTC
CDR3 protein: CASSSSGLAGTWTQYF

clone size: few
V gene: TRBV4-2
D gene: TRBD2
J gene: TRBJ2-5
CDR3 DNA: TGTGCCAGCAGCCAAGATGAGAGACTAGCGGGAGGGAGGTCCCAGTACTTC
CDR3 protein: CASSQDERLAGGRSQYF

clone size: few
V gene: TRBV7-9
D gene: NA
J gene: TRBJ1-1
CDR3 DNA: TGTGCCAGCAGCCAACGTAGTCGGGGCACTGAAGCTTTCTTT
CDR3 protein: CASSQRSRGTEAFF

clone size: NA
V gene: TRBV7-2
D gene: TRBD1
J gene: TRBJ1-1
CDR3 DNA: TGTGCCAGCAGCGGACAGGGGGCATTATGGAACACTGAAGCTTTCTTT
CDR3 protein: CASSGQGALWNTEAFF

clone size: NA
V gene: TRBV18
D gene: NA
J gene: TRBJ2-7
CDR3 DNA: TGTGCCAGCTCACCGACAGTCTCCTACGAGCAGTACTTC
CDR3 protein: CASSPTVSYEQYF

clone size: NA
V gene: TRBV18
D gene: NA
J gene: TRBJ1-1
CDR3 DNA: TGTGCCAGCTCACCACCATCCAGGGCTGGTGAAGCTTTCTTT
CDR3 protein: CASSPPSRAGEAFF

clone size: NA
V gene: TRBV7-9
D gene: TRBD1
J gene: TRBJ1-2
CDR3 DNA: TGTGCCAGCAGCTTAGGTGGGGGGACAGGTGACTTC
CDR3 protein: CASSLGGGTGDF

clone size: NA
V gene: TRBV11-2
D gene: NA
J gene: TRBJ2-7
CDR3 DNA: TGTGCCAGCAGCTTAGAGGGGGCTATCGGCGAGCAGTACTTC
CDR3 protein: CASSLEGAIGEQYF

clone size: NA
V gene: TRBV30
D gene: TRBD1
J gene: TRBJ2-2
CDR3 DNA: TGTGCCTGGGCCCGACAGGGAGCGAGCACCGGGGAGCTGTTTTTT
CDR3 protein: CAWARQGASTGELFF

clone size: NA
V gene: TRBV15
D gene: TRBD2
J gene: TRBJ2-2
CDR3 DNA: TGTGCCACCAGCAGAGAGGGACTAGCGGGAGGAGGGGAGCTGTTTTTT
CDR3 protein: CATSREGLAGGGELFF

clone size: NA
V gene: TRBV25-1
D gene: TRBD2
J gene: TRBJ2-1
CDR3 DNA: TGTGCCAGCAGTGAATGGGGCGGGAGCTCCTACAATGAGCAGTTCTTC
CDR3 protein: CASSEWGGSSYNEQFF

clone size: NA
V gene: TRBV25-1
D gene: NA
J gene: TRBJ1-2
CDR3 DNA: TGTGCCAGCAGTGATCGGCAGGGGCGGCGCTACACCTTC
CDR3 protein: CASSDRQGRRYTF

clone size: once
V gene: TRBV7-2
D gene: TRBD2
J gene: TRBJ2-1
CDR3 DNA: TGTGCCAGCAGAGTAGGGACTAGCGGGACGAATGAGCAGTTCTTC
CDR3 protein: CASRVGTSGTNEQFF

clone size: NA
V gene: TRBV28
D gene: TRBD2
J gene: TRBJ2-5
CDR3 DNA: TGTGCCAGCAGTCACGGGACTAGCGGGGTAGAGACCCAGTACTTC
CDR3 protein: CASSHGTSGVETQYF

clone size: NA
V gene: TRBV30
D gene: TRBD2
J gene: TRBJ2-3
CDR3 DNA: TGTGCCTGGAGCGCCCAGACTAGCGGGAGAACGCAGTATTTT
CDR3 protein: CAWSAQTSGRTQYF

clone size: NA
V gene: TRBV5-1
D gene: NA
J gene: TRBJ2-1
CDR3 DNA: TGCGCCAGCAGCCGCCCGGGGAGACGGGCTGAGCAGTTCTTC
CDR3 protein: CASSRPGRRAEQFF

clone size: NA
V gene: TRBV10-2
D gene: TRBD1
J gene: TRBJ1-1
CDR3 DNA: TGCGCCAGCAGCAGGGGGCTCGCTGAAGCTTTCTTT
CDR3 protein: CASSRGLAEAFF

clone size: NA
V gene: TRBV9
D gene: NA
J gene: TRBJ2-1
CDR3 DNA: TGTGCCAGCAGCGTAACTGATTCGACCTACAATGAGCAGTTCTTC
CDR3 protein: CASSVTDSTYNEQFF

clone size: NA
V gene: TRBV6-5
D gene: TRBD1
J gene: TRBJ1-3
CDR3 DNA: TGTGCCAGCCGGGGACAGGGGCTGACTGGAAACACCATATATTTT
CDR3 protein: CASRGQGLTGNTIYF

clone size: NA
V gene: TRBV7-3
D gene: TRBD2
J gene: TRBJ2-1
CDR3 DNA: TGTGCCAGCAGCAGGACTAGCGGGAGGGGCAATGAGCAGTTCTTC
CDR3 protein: CASSRTSGRGNEQFF

clone size: NA
V gene: TRBV27
D gene: TRBD1
J gene: TRBJ1-5
CDR3 DNA: TGTGCCAGCAGCCTTCAGGGACAGCCCAATCAGCCCCAGCATTTT
CDR3 protein: CASSLQGQPNQPQHF

clone size: NA
V gene: TRBV6-5
D gene: TRBD1
J gene: TRBJ1-2
CDR3 DNA: TGTGCCAGCAGTTACGCCCGACAGGGAGGCGGCTACACCTTC
CDR3 protein: CASSYARQGGGYTF

clone size: NA
V gene: TRBV5-6
D gene: NA
J gene: TRBJ2-7
CDR3 DNA: TGTGCCAGCAGCTTCGGGCAGGGATACTACGAGCAGTACTTC
CDR3 protein: CASSFGQGYYEQYF

clone size: few
V gene: TRBV29-1
D gene: NA
J gene: TRBJ2-7
CDR3 DNA: TGCAGCGTCGCCAGGGAAACCTACGAGCAGTACTTC
CDR3 protein: CSVARETYEQYF

clone size: few
V gene: TRBV4-1
D gene: TRBD1
J gene: TRBJ2-1
CDR3 DNA: TGCGCCAGCAGCCAGTCCGGGACAGAGAACAATGAGCAGTTCTTC
CDR3 protein: CASSQSGTENNEQFF

clone size: NA
V gene: TRBV11-2
D gene: NA
J gene: TRBJ1-3
CDR3 DNA: TGTGCCAGCAGCCTTTTCCCGGGCACCATATATTTT
CDR3 protein: CASSLFPGTIYF

clone size: NA
V gene: TRBV29-1
D gene: NA
J gene: TRBJ2-1
CDR3 DNA: TGCAGCGCTTTCCGAGGAGTATCGTCCTACAATGAGCAGTTCTTC
CDR3 protein: CSAFRGVSSYNEQFF

clone size: NA
V gene: TRBV25-1
D gene: NA
J gene: TRBJ2-7
CDR3 DNA: TGTGCCAGCAGTGACCCGTTCGAGCAGTACTTC
CDR3 protein: CASSDPFEQYF

clone size: NA
V gene: TRBV4-3
D gene: TRBD2
J gene: TRBJ2-1
CDR3 DNA: TGCGCCAGCAGCCAAGTCGGTGCGGGGGTTGGCTACAATGAGCAGTTCTTC
CDR3 protein: CASSQVGAGVGYNEQFF

clone size: NA
V gene: TRBV5-4
D gene: TRBD2
J gene: TRBJ2-7
CDR3 DNA: TGTGCCAGCAGCTCAGGACTAGCGGGCTACGAGCAGTACTTC
CDR3 protein: CASSSGLAGYEQYF

clone size: NA
V gene: TRBV7-9
D gene: NA
J gene: TRBJ2-1
CDR3 DNA: TGTGCCAGCGTGAGTGTTCGTGGGAGCCCCTACAATGAGCAGTTCTTC
CDR3 protein: CASVSVRGSPYNEQFF

clone size: NA
V gene: TRBV28
D gene: TRBD2
J gene: TRBJ2-7
CDR3 DNA: TGTGCCAGCAGCTTAGGCGGGAGTCTGTACGAGCAGTACTTC
CDR3 protein: CASSLGGSLYEQYF

clone size: NA
V gene: TRBV5-1
D gene: NA
J gene: TRBJ2-2
CDR3 DNA: TGCGCCAGCAGCTTGACAGGGCCGAACACCGGGGAGCTGTTTTTT
CDR3 protein: CASSLTGPNTGELFF

clone size: NA
V gene: TRBV30
D gene: TRBD2
J gene: TRBJ2-1
CDR3 DNA: TGTGCCTGGAGTGTACTGGAGCGGGGGTTTCAGTTCTTC
CDR3 protein: CAWSVLERGFQFF

clone size: few
V gene: TRBV7-2
D gene: TRBD1
J gene: TRBJ1-2
CDR3 DNA: TGTGCCAGCAGCACCGGACAGGGGAGCTATGGCTACACCTTC
CDR3 protein: CASSTGQGSYGYTF

clone size: once
V gene: TRBV5-6
D gene: NA
J gene: TRBJ2-7
CDR3 DNA: TGTGCCAGCAGCCTTGGAGGGGAAAACAACTACGAGCAGTACTTC
CDR3 protein: CASSLGGENNYEQYF

clone size: NA
V gene: TRBV6-5
D gene: NA
J gene: TRBJ1-1
CDR3 DNA: TGTGCCAGCACCCGGATAGACTTCACTGAAGCTTTCTTT
CDR3 protein: CASTRIDFTEAFF

clone size: NA
V gene: TRBV6-5
D gene: NA
J gene: TRBJ1-2
CDR3 DNA: TGTGCCAGCAGTTACTCGGAGGCATATGGCTACACCTTC
CDR3 protein: CASSYSEAYGYTF

clone size: NA
V gene: TRBV29-1
D gene: TRBD1
J gene: TRBJ2-7
CDR3 DNA: TGCAGCGTGGGGGACAGGTCCTACGAGCAGTACTTC
CDR3 protein: CSVGDRSYEQYF

clone size: NA
V gene: TRBV5-1
D gene: NA
J gene: TRBJ2-7
CDR3 DNA: TGCGCCAGCAGCTCGGGAACTTCGCTCCTACCGGGCGAGCAGTACTTC
CDR3 protein: CASSSGTSLLPGEQYF

clone size: once
V gene: TRBV30
D gene: TRBD1
J gene: TRBJ2-1
CDR3 DNA: TGTGCCTGGCGCAAGACAGGGGCGTACAATGAGCAGTTCTTC
CDR3 protein: CAWRKTGAYNEQFF

clone size: NA
V gene: TRBV20-1
D gene: NA
J gene: TRBJ2-7
CDR3 DNA: TGCAGTGTTCCGGGAGTCTACGAGCAGTACTTC
CDR3 protein: CSVPGVYEQYF

clone size: NA
V gene: TRBV15
D gene: NA
J gene: TRBJ2-3
CDR3 DNA: TGTGCCACCAGCAGAGACGTCGCAGATACGCAGTATTTT
CDR3 protein: CATSRDVADTQYF

clone size: NA
V gene: TRBV28
D gene: NA
J gene: TRBJ1-5
CDR3 DNA: TGTGCCAGCATTCACGGGGGGGGCCGGAGAAATCAGCCCCAGCATTTT
CDR3 protein: CASIHGGGRRNQPQHF

clone size: once
V gene: TRBV28
D gene: NA
J gene: TRBJ1-1
CDR3 DNA: TGTGCCAGCAGTTTACCCGGGGGGATGGGGTCAGAAGCTTTCTTT
CDR3 protein: CASSLPGGMGSEAFF

clone size: few
V gene: TRBV7-2
D gene: TRBD2
J gene: TRBJ2-3
CDR3 DNA: TGTGCCAGCAGCCGTCGGACTAGCGGGACTAGCACAGATACGCAGTATTTT
CDR3 protein: CASSRRTSGTSTDTQYF

clone size: few
V gene: TRBV29-1
D gene: NA
J gene: TRBJ2-7
CDR3 DNA: TGCAGCGTTGTCGGCAGGTTCTCCTACGAGCAGTACTTC
CDR3 protein: CSVVGRFSYEQYF

clone size: NA
V gene: TRBV5-4
D gene: NA
J gene: TRBJ2-7
CDR3 DNA: TGTGCCAGCAGCTCCTCCTACGAGCAGTACTTC
CDR3 protein: CASSSSYEQYF